This TCR beta chain was identified in a study of T cell responses to AZD1222 COVID-19 vaccine. Study overall: Researchers grouped second doses given at about 4 or about 12 weeks into one pool. General observations from the study: Repertoire sampling was restricted to post-peak T cell response timepoints.

The table came from immunoSEQ multiplex PCR; TCRdb's copy has only in-frame clones and leaves some out. Among roughly 130,000 clones listed, approximately 94% were seen once. The CDR3 extends over 14 amino acids. V shed 4 bases and J shed 4 bases, with 11 bases lying between them. The germline gives CDR1 SNHLY, CDR2 FYNNEI. As regards this clone: The antigen is unknown.

This chain connects TRBV2 to TRBJ1-3, with D possibly TRBD1 on 6 matching bases. The TCR comes from an adult in good health. The source material was peripheral blood, sampled on day 0 of AZD1222 vaccination. CDR3 nucleotides: TGTGCCAGCAGTGGGAACAGGGCCGGAAACACCATATATTTT. Amino acid sequence: CASSGNRAGNTIYF.